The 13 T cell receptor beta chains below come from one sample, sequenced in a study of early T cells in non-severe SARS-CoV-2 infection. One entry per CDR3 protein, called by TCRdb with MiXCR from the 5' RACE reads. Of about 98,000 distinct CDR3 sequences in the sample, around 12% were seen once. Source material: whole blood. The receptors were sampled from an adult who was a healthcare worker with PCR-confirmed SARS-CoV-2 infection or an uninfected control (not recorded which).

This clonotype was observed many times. In DNA, the CDR3 is TGCAGTGCAAAGGGGGCGGGAGAAAGAGAGACCCAGTACTTC. Residues: CSAKGAGERETQYF. This chain links TRBV20-1 with TRBJ2-5; D may correspond to TRBD1 or TRBD2 (7 bases each). This CDR3 has 14 amino acids. V gave up 6 bases and J gave up 4 bases, with 18 bases separating them. Germline V gene sequence: CDR1 DFQATT, CDR2 SNEGSKA (reference sequence).

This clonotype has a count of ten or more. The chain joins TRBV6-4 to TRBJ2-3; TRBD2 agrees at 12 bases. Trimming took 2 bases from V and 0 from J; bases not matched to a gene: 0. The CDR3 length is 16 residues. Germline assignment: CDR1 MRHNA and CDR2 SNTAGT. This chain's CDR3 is CASSDGTSGSTDTQYF. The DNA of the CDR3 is TGTGCCAGCAGTGACGGGACTAGCGGGAGCACAGATACGCAGTATTTT.

The CDR3 sequence is CASSFGTASYEQYF. The CDR3 region has the DNA TGTGCCAGCAGTTTCGGGACAGCGTCCTACGAGCAGTACTTC. J is TRBJ2-7 and V is TRBV28; 7 bases are shared with TRBD1. The CDR3 has 14 residues. CDR1 and CDR2 (germline): MDHEN, SYDVKM. V lost 3 bases, J lost 1 base, and 3 bases stayed unmatched.

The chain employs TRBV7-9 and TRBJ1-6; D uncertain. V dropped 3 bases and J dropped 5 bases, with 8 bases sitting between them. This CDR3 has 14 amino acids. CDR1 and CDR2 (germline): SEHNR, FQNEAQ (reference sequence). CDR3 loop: CASSFSQNNSPLHF. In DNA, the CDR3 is TGTGCCAGCAGCTTTTCCCAGAATAATTCACCCCTCCACTTT.

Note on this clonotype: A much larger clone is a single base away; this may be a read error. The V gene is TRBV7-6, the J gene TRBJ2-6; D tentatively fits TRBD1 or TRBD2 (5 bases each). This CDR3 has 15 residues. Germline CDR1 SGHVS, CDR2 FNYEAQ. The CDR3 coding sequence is TGTGCCAGCACCGGGACGACTGCTGGGGCCATCGTCCTGACTTTC. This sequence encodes CASTGTTAGAIVLTF.

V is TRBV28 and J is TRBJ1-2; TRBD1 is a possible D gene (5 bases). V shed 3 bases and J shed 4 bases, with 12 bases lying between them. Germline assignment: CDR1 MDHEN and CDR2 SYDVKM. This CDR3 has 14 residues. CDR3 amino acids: CASSLEGRSYGYTF. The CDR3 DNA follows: TGTGCCAGCAGTTTGGAGGGGAGGAGCTATGGCTACACCTTC.

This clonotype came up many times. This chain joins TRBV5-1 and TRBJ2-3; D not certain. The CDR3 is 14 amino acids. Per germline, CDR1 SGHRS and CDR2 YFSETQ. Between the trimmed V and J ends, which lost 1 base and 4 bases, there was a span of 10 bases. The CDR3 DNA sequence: TGCGCCAGCAGCTTGAGGTGGGAATCAGATACGCAGTATTTT. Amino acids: CASSLRWESDTQYF.

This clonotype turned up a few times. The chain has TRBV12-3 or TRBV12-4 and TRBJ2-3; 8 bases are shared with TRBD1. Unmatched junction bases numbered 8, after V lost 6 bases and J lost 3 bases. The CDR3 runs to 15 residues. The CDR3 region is CASSSTGDRTDTQYF. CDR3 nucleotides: TGTGCCAGCAGCTCGACAGGGGATCGGACAGATACGCAGTATTTT.

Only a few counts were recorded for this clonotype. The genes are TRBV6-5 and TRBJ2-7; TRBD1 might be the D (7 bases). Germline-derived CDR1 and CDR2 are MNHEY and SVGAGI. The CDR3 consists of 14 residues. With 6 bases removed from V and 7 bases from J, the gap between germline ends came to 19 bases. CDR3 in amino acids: CASSGAGGLGEQYF. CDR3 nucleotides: TGTGCCAGCAGCGGCGCAGGGGGGCTGGGGGAGCAGTACTTC.

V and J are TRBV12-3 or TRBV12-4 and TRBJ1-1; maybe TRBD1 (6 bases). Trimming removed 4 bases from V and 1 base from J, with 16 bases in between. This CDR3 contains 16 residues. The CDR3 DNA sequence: TGTGCCAGCAGTTACCCAGGATTGGACAGGAACACTGAAGCTTTCTTT. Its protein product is CASSYPGLDRNTEAFF.

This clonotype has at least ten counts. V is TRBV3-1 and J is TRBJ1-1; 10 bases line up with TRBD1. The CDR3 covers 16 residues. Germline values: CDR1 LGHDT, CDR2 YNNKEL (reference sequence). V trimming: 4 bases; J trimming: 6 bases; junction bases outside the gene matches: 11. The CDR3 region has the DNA TGTGCCAGCAGCCGGGACAGGGGTACCCTGGAGTCTGAAGCTTTCTTT. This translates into CASSRDRGTLESEAFF.

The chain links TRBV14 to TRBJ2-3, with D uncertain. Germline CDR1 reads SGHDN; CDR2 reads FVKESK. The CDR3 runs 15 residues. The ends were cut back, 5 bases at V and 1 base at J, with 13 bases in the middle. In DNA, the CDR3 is TGTGCCAGCAGCGGCGGAGTCCACGGCACAGATACGCAGTATTTT. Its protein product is CASSGGVHGTDTQYF.

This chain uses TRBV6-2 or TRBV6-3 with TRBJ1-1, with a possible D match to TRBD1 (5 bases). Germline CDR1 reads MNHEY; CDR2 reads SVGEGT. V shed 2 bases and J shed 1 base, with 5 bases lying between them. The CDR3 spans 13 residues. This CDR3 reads CASSYGTNTEAFF. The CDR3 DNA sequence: TGTGCCAGCAGTTACGGGACGAACACTGAAGCTTTCTTT.